The clone carrying this TCR beta chain occurred many times. The sample comes from a study of blood T cells in healthy people across ages. Across the study: Capture by template switching was about one barcoded beta molecule per two T cells.

Germline V CDR1 and CDR2: LGHNA, YNFKEQ. Trimming removed 4 bases from V and 11 bases from J, with 26 bases in between. This CDR3 spans 16 amino acids. Donation came from healthy Caucasian individuals in Russia who were aged about 6 to 95. The use of a sample-barcoded 5' primer and a J-beta primer mix characterized a second PCR of roughly 7 to 11 cycles. TCRdb independently ran MiXCR on the 5' RACE reads; one entry per CDR3 protein. This table holds about 1.1 million distinct CDR3 sequences, around two fifths found once. The receptor was derived from a man between 18 and 29 years old in good health. The sample taken for sequencing was blood. The J gene is TRBJ2-5, the V gene TRBV4-2, with D unresolved. CDR3 region: CASSLTRGLNYNEQYF. CDR3 DNA sequence: TGTGCCAGCAGCCTCACCCGTGGGCTAAACTACAATGAGCAGTACTTC.